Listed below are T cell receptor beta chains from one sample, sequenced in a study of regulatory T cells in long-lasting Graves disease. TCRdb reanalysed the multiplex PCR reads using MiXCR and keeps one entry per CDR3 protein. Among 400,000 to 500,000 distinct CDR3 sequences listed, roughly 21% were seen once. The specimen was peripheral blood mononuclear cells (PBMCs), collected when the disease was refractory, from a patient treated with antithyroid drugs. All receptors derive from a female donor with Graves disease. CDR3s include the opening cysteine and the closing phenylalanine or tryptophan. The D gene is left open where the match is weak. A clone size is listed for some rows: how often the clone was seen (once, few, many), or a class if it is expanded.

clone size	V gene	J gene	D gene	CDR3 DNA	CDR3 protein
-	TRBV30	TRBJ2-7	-	TGTGCCTGGAGTGTGGGCAGGGGCTACGAGCAGTACTTC	CAWSVGRGYEQYF
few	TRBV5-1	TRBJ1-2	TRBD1	TGCGCCAGCAGCCCTGGACAGGGCGAATATGGCTACACCTTC	CASSPGQGEYGYTF
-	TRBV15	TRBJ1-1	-	TGTGCCACCAGCAGAGCTGGGGGCCGCCGGTACACTGAAGCTTTCTTT	CATSRAGGRRYTEAFF
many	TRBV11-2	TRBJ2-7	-	TGTGCCAGCAGCTTAGCCGTGATCTCCTACGAGCAGTACTTC	CASSLAVISYEQYF
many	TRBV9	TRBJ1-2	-	TGTGCCAGCAGCGTAGACGTCAATATTAACTATGGCTACACCTTC	CASSVDVNINYGYTF
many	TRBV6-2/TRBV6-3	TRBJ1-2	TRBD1	TGTGCCAGCAGTCCAGGGGGCATGGCTGGCTACACCTTC	CASSPGGMAGYTF
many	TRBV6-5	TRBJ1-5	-	TGTGCCAGCAGTTACCCGACCCTCGGATATAGCAATCAGCCCCAGCATTTT	CASSYPTLGYSNQPQHF
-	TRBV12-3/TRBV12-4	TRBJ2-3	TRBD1	TGTGCCAGCAGTTTTGTCGGGACAGAAGATACGCAGTATTTT	CASSFVGTEDTQYF
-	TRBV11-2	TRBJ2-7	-	TGTGCCAGCAGCCCCGACCTACCCGAGCAGTACTTC	CASSPDLPEQYF
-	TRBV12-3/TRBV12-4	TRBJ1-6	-	TGTGCCAGCAGTTTTAGCTCTTATAATTCACCCCTCCACTTT	CASSFSSYNSPLHF
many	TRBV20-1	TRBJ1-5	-	TGCAGTGCTAGACAGACAGTCAATCAGCCCCAGCATTTT	CSARQTVNQPQHF
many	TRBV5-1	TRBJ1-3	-	TGCGCCAGCAGCTTATTAGGGACCTCTGGAAACACCATATATTTT	CASSLLGTSGNTIYF
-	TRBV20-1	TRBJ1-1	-	TGCAGTGCTAGAGATGACAGGCGGGACACTGAAGCTTTCTTT	CSARDDRRDTEAFF
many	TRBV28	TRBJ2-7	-	TGTGCCAGCAGACGAACTGAGGCCCATCCCCTCTCCTACGAGCAGTACTTC	CASRRTEAHPLSYEQYF
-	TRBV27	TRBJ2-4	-	TGTGGCAGCAGTACACAGACCCGGCGGGACATTCAGTACTTC	CGSSTQTRRDIQYF
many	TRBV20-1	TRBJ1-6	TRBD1	TGCAGTGGACAGGGGGATAATTCACCCCTCCACTTT	CSGQGDNSPLHF
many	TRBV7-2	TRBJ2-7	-	TGTGCCAGCAGCTTCGCGGAGGGAGGCCGGTACTTC	CASSFAEGGRYF
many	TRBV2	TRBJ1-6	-	TGTGCCAGCATATCAATAAGTTCACCCCTCCACTTT	CASISISSPLHF
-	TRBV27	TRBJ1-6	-	TGTGCCAGCAGAGCGGACCTCAGAAATTCACCCCTCCACTTT	CASRADLRNSPLHF
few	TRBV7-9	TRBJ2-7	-	TGTGCCAGCAGCTTATCCGACCTCGGGCAGTACTTC	CASSLSDLGQYF
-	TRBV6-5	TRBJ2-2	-	TGTGCCAGCAGTTACGTCGGGGAGCTGTTTTTT	CASSYVGELFF
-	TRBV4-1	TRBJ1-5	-	TGCGCCAGCAGCCATTTGGGGCGTAATCAGCCCCAGCATTTT	CASSHLGRNQPQHF
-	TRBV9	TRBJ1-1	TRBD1	TGTGCCAGCAGCGTTGGACAGGGGCCGACTGAAGCTTTCTTT	CASSVGQGPTEAFF
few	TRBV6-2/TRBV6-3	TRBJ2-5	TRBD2	TGTGCCAGCAGCGGACTAGCGGGGGGGCAAGAGACCCAGTACTTC	CASSGLAGGQETQYF
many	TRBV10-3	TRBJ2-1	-	TGTGCCATCAGTCCAACCACGAGAAATGAGCAGTTCTTC	CAISPTTRNEQFF
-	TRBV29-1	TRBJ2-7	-	TGCAGCGTTGAAGGCCTGGGTGTGGACTACGAGCAGTACTTC	CSVEGLGVDYEQYF
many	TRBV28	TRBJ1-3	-	TGTGCCAGCAGCCTGTCCGGTTCTAGAAACACCATATATTTT	CASSLSGSRNTIYF
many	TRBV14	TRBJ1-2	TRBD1	TGTGCCAGCAGCCCGGACAGGGCCTATGGCTACACCTTC	CASSPDRAYGYTF
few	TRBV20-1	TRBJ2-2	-	TGCAGTGCTAGAGATCCGGGGAACACCGGGGAGCTGTTTTTT	CSARDPGNTGELFF
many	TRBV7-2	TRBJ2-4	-	TGTGCCAGCAGCTTAGCAGGGGGTAACATTCAGTACTTC	CASSLAGGNIQYF
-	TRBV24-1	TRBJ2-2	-	TGTGCCACTGGAATTCTTGCGGGGGAGCTGTTTTTT	CATGILAGELFF
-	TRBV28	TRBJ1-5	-	TGTGCCAGCAGTTTATATGGGGGCTCGGAGACCCAGCATTTT	CASSLYGGSETQHF